The 10 T cell receptor beta chains in this list originate from one sample, sequenced in a study of cytomegalovirus exposure and HLA in healthy donors. The PCR contained 60 Vbeta and 13 Jbeta primers. Only in-frame clones appear in the TCRdb table, and some are missing; sequencing was by immunoSEQ multiplex PCR. Among over 150,000 clones, 70% to 85% were seen once, and the ten largest hold roughly 0.098%. The sequenced sample was PBMCs. These receptors were obtained from a boy younger than 10 in good health and CMV-seronegative.

V is TRBV7-6 and J is TRBJ2-7; D not resolved. The CDR3 sequence is 11 residues long. Germline CDR1 SGHVS, CDR2 FNYEAQ. The ends were cut back, 4 bases at V and 5 bases at J, with 6 bases in the middle. The CDR3 protein is CASSSNHEQYF. The CDR3 DNA reads as TGTGCCAGCAGCTCTAACCACGAGCAGTACTTC. The entire variable domain, with the rest obtained from reference TRBV7-6 and TRBJ2-7, is as follows: GAGVSQSPRYKVTKRGQDVALRCDPISGHVSLYWYRQALGQGPEFLTYFNYEAQQDKSGLPNDRFSAERPEGSISTLTIQRTEQRDSAMYRCASSSNHEQYFGPGTRLTVT.

The rearrangement joins TRBV5-1 to TRBJ2-3; a possible D gene is TRBD1 (6 bases). This CDR3 has 19 amino acids. Trimming cost V 4 bases and J 5 bases, with 29 bases left between them. Germline lookup yields CDR1 SGHRS and CDR2 YFSETQ. The CDR3 DNA follows: TGCGCCAGCAGCCCGGAACATCGAGTCCGCAGGGGATTTGAAGATACGCAGTATTTT. It yields the protein CASSPEHRVRRGFEDTQYF.

The CDR3 is CASSLLAGPYNEQFF. The CDR3 DNA reads as TGTGCCAGCAGCTTACTCGCGGGCCCCTACAATGAGCAGTTCTTC. The chain carries TRBV11-2 and TRBJ2-1; TRBD2 is a possible D gene (5 bases). Germline V gene lookup returns CDR1 SGHAT and CDR2 FQNNGV. The CDR3 consists of 15 residues. The V gene lost 2 bases and the J gene lost 2 bases, with 10 bases spanning the gap. Supplemented by reference TRBV11-2 and TRBJ2-1, the full variable domain reads EAGVAQSPRYKIIEKRQSVAFWCNPISGHATLYWYQQILGQGPKLLIQFQNNGVVDDSQLPKDRFSAERLKGVDSTLKIQPAKLEDSAVYLCASSLLAGPYNEQFFGPGTRLTVL.

V gene TRBV4-3 combines with J gene TRBJ1-2; no reliable D call. The CDR3 has 14 residues. Germline-derived CDR1 and CDR2 are LGHNA and YSLEER. The V end was cut by 1 base, the J end by 1 base, with 7 bases between. The CDR3 DNA is TGCGCCAGCAGCCAAGGGGAGGGTAACTATGGCTACACCTTC. It is translated as CASSQGEGNYGYTF.

The chain couples TRBV30 to TRBJ2-7; 7 bases are shared with TRBD2. Looked up from germline, CDR1 is GTSNPN and CDR2 is SVGIG (reference sequence). The CDR3 runs 17 residues. V trimming: 0 bases; J trimming: 3 bases; junction bases outside the gene matches: 14. CDR3 loop: CAWSVHPQAGISYEQYF. As DNA, the CDR3 is TGTGCCTGGAGTGTACACCCCCAAGCGGGGATCAGCTACGAGCAGTACTTC. The full variable domain, with the rest looked up from reference TRBV30 and TRBJ2-7, is SQTIHQWPATLVQPVGSPLSLECTVEGTSNPNLYWYRQAAGRGLQLLFYSVGIGQISSEVPQNLSASRPQDRQFILSSKKLLLSDSGFYLCAWSVHPQAGISYEQYFGPGTRLTVT.

The V and J genes are TRBV4-2 and TRBJ2-3; 12 bases agree with TRBD2. This CDR3 has 17 amino acids. With V trimmed by 0 bases and J by 6 bases, 7 bases remained unmatched. Germline V gene lookup returns CDR1 LGHNA and CDR2 YNFKEQ. In nucleotides, the CDR3 is TGTGCCAGCAGCCAAGAAGGCGGGCTAGCGGGGGGGGATACGCAGTATTTT. Its protein product is CASSQEGGLAGGDTQYF.

This chain connects TRBV28 to TRBJ1-2; 9 bases map to TRBD1. CDR1 and CDR2 (germline): MDHEN, SYDVKM. Losses at the gene ends were 5 bases for V and 8 bases for J; bases not matched to a gene: 6. This CDR3 has 13 amino acids. Here the CDR3 DNA reads TGTGCCAGCAGTGTACAGGGGGCGAGGGGCTACACCTTC. Encoded protein: CASSVQGARGYTF.

V gene TRBV5-1 combines with J gene TRBJ2-7, with D tentatively TRBD2 (6 bases). The length of the CDR3 is 16 residues. CDR1 is SGHRS and CDR2 is YFSETQ in the germline V gene. V was shortened by 0 bases and J by 3 bases, with 16 bases between the two germline ends. This CDR3 is CASSLDLPRGVYEQYF. In nucleotides, the CDR3 is TGCGCCAGCAGCTTGGATCTCCCGCGGGGTGTCTACGAGCAGTACTTC.

The J gene is TRBJ1-2, the V gene TRBV29-1; 8 positions agree with TRBD1. Germline CDR1 is SQVTM and CDR2 is ANQGSEA. The CDR3 is made up of 13 amino acids. Trimming at V came to 4 bases and at J to 8 bases, leaving 9 bases not matched to a gene. The CDR3 sequence: CSVGLRGRGGYTF. In DNA form, the CDR3 reads TGCAGCGTTGGGCTCAGGGGGCGCGGGGGCTACACCTTC.

The chain links TRBV7-9 to TRBJ2-4; a possible D gene is TRBD1 (5 bases). V was cut by 0 bases and J by 0 bases, with 9 bases left in between. CDR1 and CDR2 (germline): SEHNR, FQNEAQ (reference sequence). The CDR3 loop spans 16 amino acids. CDR3 region: CASSLALGLAKNIQYF. In DNA form, the CDR3 reads TGTGCCAGCAGCTTAGCGCTGGGGCTAGCCAAAAACATTCAGTACTTC.